Following are 22 T cell receptor beta chains from one sample sequenced in a study of regulatory T cells in long-lasting Graves disease. The time point was: persistent/refractory GD, antithyroid drugs over 5 years with positive TRAb. TCR sequences were obtained from RNA taken from PBMCs. HTBI primers from iRepertoire and Arm-PCR of CDR3 regions yielded the TCR beta libraries. TCRdb re-called the multiplex PCR reads through MiXCR, storing one row per CDR3 protein. The table includes about 460,000 distinct CDR3 sequences, 22% detected once. This material consisted of peripheral blood mononuclear cells (PBMCs), taken when the disease was refractory, from a patient treated with antithyroid drugs. The receptors shown here come from a female donor with Graves disease.

A word on this clonotype: This could be a read error, since a much larger clone is one nucleotide away. CDR3 loop: CAISESRTPSEETQYF. The DNA of the CDR3 is TGTGCCATCAGTGAGTCGAGAACGCCTTCCGAAGAGACCCAGTACTTC. The V gene is TRBV10-3, the J gene TRBJ2-5; D is uncertain. The CDR3 has 16 amino acids. Germline-derived CDR1 and CDR2 are ENHRY and SYGVKD. Trimming stripped 0 bases from V and 3 bases from J, with 14 bases between.

This clonotype was seen many times. The rearrangement joins TRBV6-1 to TRBJ1-1, with 7 bases matching TRBD1. V was clipped by 5 bases and J by 4 bases; unmatched bases: 4. CDR1 is MNHNS, CDR2 SASEGT, per germline. The CDR3 is 13 amino acids. DNA for the CDR3: TGTGCCAGCAGTAAGACAGGGCCCACTGAAGCTTTCTTT. Residues: CASSKTGPTEAFF.

This clonotype was counted at least ten times. This chain uses TRBV3-1 with TRBJ1-2, with TRBD1 matching 8 bases. V lost 6 bases, J lost 7 bases, and 10 bases stayed unmatched. The CDR3 is made up of 14 amino acids. Germline V gives CDR1 LGHDT, CDR2 YNNKEL (reference sequence). The CDR3 coding sequence is TGTGCCAGCAGAGTCACAGGGGGAAGTAGTGGCTACACCTTC. Its protein is CASRVTGGSSGYTF. The variable domain in full, with the rest retrieved from reference TRBV3-1 and TRBJ1-2, is DTAVSQTPKYLVTQMGNDKSIKCEQNLGHDTMYWYKQDSKKFLKIMFSYNNKELIINETVPNRFSPKSPDKAHLNLHINSLELGDSAVYFCASRVTGGSSGYTFGSGTRLTVV.

This clonotype was observed at least ten times. J is TRBJ1-3 and V is TRBV27, with D possibly being TRBD1 (5 bases). CDR3 length: 15 amino acids. Germline CDR1 is MNHEY and CDR2 is SMNVEV (reference sequence). V was clipped by 6 bases and J by 2 bases, with 14 bases between them. The CDR3 protein is CASRALGAAGNTIYF. The CDR3 DNA reads TGTGCCAGCAGGGCTTTAGGGGCAGCTGGAAACACCATATATTTT.

The chain couples TRBV7-8 to TRBJ2-5; 9 bases line up with TRBD2. V lost 3 bases and J lost 4; bases outside the gene matches: 6. Germline V lookup: CDR1 SGHVS, CDR2 FQNEAQ. The CDR3 runs 15 residues. The CDR3 loop reads CASSFLAGRGETQYF. CDR3 in DNA: TGTGCCAGCAGCTTCCTAGCGGGGAGAGGAGAGACCCAGTACTTC.

This clonotype has more than one count but fewer than ten. The V and J genes are TRBV30 and TRBJ2-4, with D uncertain. Looked up from germline, CDR1 is GTSNPN and CDR2 is SVGIG (reference sequence). The V and J ends lost 0 bases and 13 bases respectively, with 10 bases between them. CDR3 length: 11 amino acids. DNA for the CDR3: TGTGCCTGGAGTGTAGGTGGTACCCAGTACTTC. This codes for CAWSVGGTQYF.

Points on this clonotype: This clone may be a read error of a much larger clone one base away. The chain couples TRBV6-1 to TRBJ2-7; 8 nucleotides match TRBD2. J gave up 4 bases and V 8 bases, and 10 bases lay outside the gene matches. The CDR3 is 14 residues long. Per germline, CDR1 MNHNS and CDR2 SASEGT. CDR3 nucleotides: TGTGCCAGCTACCGGGAAGCGGGAGAGTACGAGCAGTACTTC. Amino acids: CASYREAGEYEQYF.

This clonotype was seen at least ten times. This chain joins TRBV27 and TRBJ1-1, with D hard to call. Trimming took off 7 bases at V and 1 base at J, with 10 bases between the two ends. The CDR3 is 13 residues long. From germline, CDR1 is MNHEY and CDR2 SMNVEV (reference sequence). CDR3 loop: CASTGPANTEAFF. In DNA form, the CDR3 reads TGTGCCAGCACTGGGCCCGCGAACACTGAAGCTTTCTTT.

This clonotype has a count of ten or more. The rearrangement uses TRBV6-1 and TRBJ2-5; D is possibly TRBD1 or TRBD2 (6 bases each). The CDR3 spans 15 residues. Between the trimmed V and J ends, which lost 1 base and 7 bases, there was a span of 16 bases. The V gene's germline CDR1 is MNHNS and CDR2 SASEGT. The CDR3 loop reads CASSEEGGRTGTQYF. CDR3 sequence (DNA): TGTGCCAGCAGTGAAGAGGGGGGACGGACGGGGACCCAGTACTTC.

The chain employs TRBV19 and TRBJ1-1, with D perhaps matching TRBD1 (5 bases). CDR3 length equals 13 residues. V was trimmed by 7 bases and J by 8 bases, leaving 17 bases between them. CDR1 LNHDA and CDR2 SQIVND come from the germline V gene (reference sequence). The DNA of the CDR3 is TGTGCCAGTACAGAGGGACGGGTGGCCGAAGCTTTCTTT. Protein: CASTEGRVAEAFF.

This clonotype has only a few counts. This sequence joins TRBV12-5 and TRBJ1-3; TRBD1 matches at 7 bases. Germline V gene lookup returns CDR1 LGHNT and CDR2 FRNRAP. Trimming removed 8 bases from V and 0 bases from J; junction bases left unmatched: 7. The CDR3 is made up of 15 amino acids. The CDR3 spells CASSGTANSGNTIYF. The CDR3 DNA follows: TGTGCTAGTTCCGGGACAGCCAACTCTGGAAACACCATATATTTT.

V gene TRBV5-1 combines with J gene TRBJ1-4; 11 bases are shared with TRBD1. The V gene end was trimmed by 4 bases and the J gene end by 5 bases; junction bases not matched to a gene: 4. Germline assignment: CDR1 SGHRS and CDR2 YFSETQ. This CDR3 spans 15 amino acids. The CDR3 loop is CASSGGTGGNEKLFF. DNA for the CDR3: TGCGCCAGCAGCGGAGGGACAGGGGGGAATGAAAAACTGTTTTTT.

This clonotype was recorded many times. CDR3 protein: CSVDMVGTEAFF. In DNA, the CDR3 is TGCAGCGTTGATATGGTAGGCACTGAAGCTTTCTTT. The V gene is TRBV29-1, the J gene TRBJ1-1; unclear D gene. This CDR3 has 12 residues. Germline V gene data show CDR1 as SQVTM and CDR2 as ANQGSEA. The V gene lost 3 bases and the J gene lost 4 bases, with 9 bases spanning the gap.

The V and J genes are TRBV20-1 and TRBJ1-1; D is uncertain. CDR3 length equals 14 residues. Trimming cost V 5 bases and J 8 bases, with 21 bases left between them. The germline V gene has CDR1 DFQATT and CDR2 SNEGSKA (reference sequence). The CDR3 DNA sequence: TGCAGTGCTGCTAATGTGCGGCTACGGTTCGAAGCTTTCTTT. This translates into CSAANVRLRFEAFF.

This clonotype showed up many times. The chain couples TRBV11-3 to TRBJ2-7, with 7 bases matching TRBD1. Germline CDR1 reads SGHNT; CDR2 reads YENEEA. The CDR3 is made up of 12 amino acids. Trimming cost V 5 bases and J 6 bases; bases outside gene matches: 4. CDR3 sequence reads: CASSQDRVEQYF. In DNA, the CDR3 is TGTGCCAGCAGCCAAGACAGGGTCGAGCAGTACTTC.

This clonotype was observed a few times. The chain recombines TRBV6-5 with TRBJ2-7, with D possibly TRBD1 on 6 matching bases. Between the trimmed V and J ends, which lost 3 bases and 3 bases, there was a span of 9 bases. This CDR3 is built from 13 residues. Germline lookup yields CDR1 MNHEY and CDR2 SVGAGI. DNA of the CDR3: TGTGCCAGCAGTTATGGACAGAACTACGAGCAGTACTTC. Translation: CASSYGQNYEQYF.

This clonotype was picked up many times. This chain joins TRBV7-9 and TRBJ2-7; tentative D call: TRBD2 (5 bases). Germline V gene lookup returns CDR1 SEHNR and CDR2 FQNEAQ (reference sequence). The V and J ends lost 5 bases and 3 bases respectively, with 11 bases between them. This CDR3 comprises 13 residues. CDR3 amino acids: CASSHEGVYEQYF. The CDR3 coding sequence is TGTGCCAGCAGCCATGAGGGAGTCTACGAGCAGTACTTC.

In its sample, this clonotype was seen many times. The rearrangement joins TRBV15 to TRBJ1-3; perhaps TRBD1 as D (5 bases). Germline V gives CDR1 LNHNV, CDR2 YYDKDF (reference sequence). Trimming cost V 0 bases and J 0 bases, with 9 bases left between them. The CDR3 consists of 16 residues. The CDR3 protein is CATSRDRGISGNTIYF. The DNA of the CDR3 is TGTGCCACCAGCAGAGATCGGGGGATCTCTGGAAACACCATATATTTT.

This chain uses TRBV6-5 with TRBJ2-2, with 9 bases lining up with TRBD2. The CDR3 spans 14 residues. The V segment lost 4 bases and the J segment 3 bases; nucleotides outside the gene matches: 0. The germline CDR1 and CDR2 sequences are MNHEY and SVGAGI. CDR3 nucleotides: TGTGCCAGCAGTTGGACTAGCGACACCGGGGAGCTGTTTTTT. This sequence encodes CASSWTSDTGELFF.

This clonotype has just a few counts. This rearrangement joins TRBV19 to TRBJ2-5; D possibly corresponds to TRBD1 (5 bases). The CDR3 has 13 residues. Trimming left V 4 bases short and J 2 bases short, with 8 bases between. Germline V CDR1 and CDR2: LNHDA, SQIVND (reference sequence). The CDR3 DNA reads as TGTGCCAGTAGTAACGACAGACAAGAGACCCAGTACTTC. This encodes CASSNDRQETQYF.

This clonotype was picked up many times. The chain links TRBV28 to TRBJ2-7; 7 bases fit TRBD1. J gave up 5 bases and V 5 bases, and 9 bases lay outside the gene matches. There are 14 residues in the CDR3. The V gene's germline CDR1 is MDHEN and CDR2 SYDVKM. As DNA, the CDR3 is TGTGCCAGCAGTACAAGGACAGGTATACACGAGCAGTACTTC. Its translation is CASSTRTGIHEQYF. Combining the CDR3 with reference TRBV28 and TRBJ2-7 gives the whole variable domain DVKVTQSSRYLVKRTGEKVFLECVQDMDHENMFWYRQDPGLGLRLIYFSYDVKMKEKGDIPEGYSVSREKKERFSLILESASTNQTSMYLCASSTRTGIHEQYFGPGTRLTVT.

At least ten counts were recorded for this clonotype. This sequence may be a read error, since a much larger clone differs from it by one base. The gene calls are TRBV7-2 and TRBJ1-1, with D unclear. The CDR3 has 13 amino acids. From germline, CDR1 is SGHTA and CDR2 FQGNSA. Trimming shortened V by 2 bases and J by 1 base, and 5 bases separated the two germline ends. In nucleotides, the CDR3 is TGTGCCAGCAGCTTATGGCAGAACACTGAAGCTTTCTTT. As protein: CASSLWQNTEAFF.